Shown below are 5 T cell receptor beta chains from a single sample sequenced in a study of post-analysis software for immune sequencing data. Study results and caveats: TRBV5-6, TRBV5-1 and TRBV20-1 were among a handful of TRBV segments more frequent in patients than controls.

TCR beta cDNA libraries included unique molecular identifiers. TCRdb processed the PCR reads anew with MiXCR; each CDR3 protein has one entry. The sample yields roughly 540,000 distinct CDR3 sequences, around a third seen once. The antigens for these receptors are not known. Material for sequencing was blood. The origin of the receptors is a girl aged 2-17 years with multiple sclerosis.

This clonotype was seen repeatedly, ten times or more. The V gene is TRBV20-1, the J gene TRBJ1-2, with no clear D. The CDR3 spans 12 residues. Trimming stripped 0 bases from V and 8 bases from J, with 10 bases between. The germline gives CDR1 DFQATT, CDR2 SNEGSKA (reference sequence). The CDR3 DNA is TGCAGTGCTAGAGATTTGTGGGGAGGCTACACCTTC. Its translation: CSARDLWGGYTF.

This clonotype appeared once. This sequence joins TRBV6-1 and TRBJ1-2; unclear D gene. V lost 5 bases and J 3 bases, leaving 22 bases between the germline ends. This CDR3 contains 17 residues. Germline V gene data show CDR1 as MNHNS and CDR2 as SASEGT. CDR3 DNA: TGTGCCAGCAGTAGAACTCCCTGGGAGGATAAGGACTATGGCTACACCTTC. Translation gives CASSRTPWEDKDYGYTF.

The genes are TRBV20-1 and TRBJ1-5; D is unclear. With 3 bases removed from V and 3 bases from J, the gap between germline ends came to 12 bases. The CDR3 contains 14 residues. The germline CDR1 and CDR2 sequences are DFQATT and SNEGSKA (reference sequence). The CDR3 loop is CSASPHRFNQPQHF. The CDR3 coding sequence is TGCAGTGCTAGTCCTCACAGATTCAATCAGCCCCAGCATTTT.

CDR3 residues: CAISEGPNEQFF. CDR3 DNA: TGTGCCATCAGTGAGGGCCCCAATGAGCAGTTCTTC. The J gene is TRBJ2-1, the V gene TRBV10-3; D uncertain. CDR3 size: 12 residues. V lost 2 bases and J 6 bases, leaving 5 bases between the germline ends. Germline V lookup: CDR1 ENHRY, CDR2 SYGVKD.

The chain combines TRBV20-1 with TRBJ2-3; D gene ambiguous. The germline gives CDR1 DFQATT, CDR2 SNEGSKA (reference sequence). Trimming removed 1 base at V and 0 bases at J, with 11 bases between. CDR3 length equals 15 residues. The CDR3 DNA reads as TGCAGTGCTAGAGCCCGGGTACCGAGCACAGATACGCAGTATTTT. It codes for CSARARVPSTDTQYF.